This TCR beta chain was sequenced during a study of shared clonotypes between healthy human individuals. Positively selected for CCR7, the CD45RO-negative cells used as naive CD8 cells excluded terminally differentiated effector memory CD45RA+ cells. Replicate PCRs for sorted subsets used approximately 190 ng DNA; this equaled about 30,000 T cell genomes. Data came from immunoSEQ multiplex PCR; TCRdb stores just in-frame clones and leaves some out. Of hundreds of thousands of clones listed, 80% to 95% were seen once; the top ten hold more than 20%. Study-wide results and caveats: Naive subsets generally had larger estimated richness than memory subsets. Clonotype sharing among donors, it was expected, would be affected by sequencing depth. The study found roughly 5% of naive CD4 clonotypes shared across a handful of donors.

This clone showed up just once. What it binds is unknown. The V end lost 8 bases, the J end lost 7 bases, and 18 bases lay between the germline ends. The CDR3 contains 13 residues. The germline gives CDR1 SNHLY, CDR2 FYNNEI. The V and J genes are TRBV2 and TRBJ2-7; TRBD1 is a possible D gene (6 bases). The receptor was derived from a man aged 25-45 years in good health. Specimen: naive CD8+ T cells sorted from blood. This chain's CDR3 is CASRDQGLDEQYF. The DNA of the CDR3 is TGTGCCAGCCGGGATCAGGGGTTGGATGAGCAGTACTTC.